This TCR beta chain was identified in a study of T cells after posttransplantation cyclophosphamide. Sequenced by immunoSEQ multiplex PCR; TCRdb stores in-frame clones only, minus some. Altogether 7,500 or so clones were found in the sample, and no singletons occur. The CDR3 loop spans 17 amino acids. With 3 bases clipped from V and 4 bases from J, the junction kept 10 bases outside the gene matches. Looked up from germline, CDR1 is MNHEY and CDR2 is SMNVEV (reference sequence). This clone came up many times. Its antigen is still unknown. Busulfan-fludarabine conditioning, marrow transplant, and cyclophosphamide on days +3 and +4 were administered. General observations from the study: Donor CD8+ memory clones often dominated recipient blood repertoires at later times. Blood and skin or GI T cell repertoires showed limited TRB overlap. Recipient CMV seropositivity and CMV reactivation strongly tracked TRB clonality.

The chain uses TRBV27 and TRBJ1-2; 11 bases map to TRBD1. The sequence came from a female patient aged 50-59 years who received an allogeneic stem cell transplant from an unrelated donor, was CMV-positive, and had acute GVHD only. The graft donor may have given rise to some T cells. Sequenced material: PBMCs, taken after allogeneic stem cell transplant with posttransplant cyclophosphamide. CDR3 loop: CASSFTRWTGGPYGYTF. The CDR3 DNA is TGTGCCAGCAGTTTTACTAGGTGGACAGGGGGCCCCTATGGCTACACCTTC.